Described below is a single T cell receptor beta chain sequence and its context. Antigen unknown. Primers: 60 Vbeta forward and 13 Jbeta reverse. Measured with immunoSEQ multiplex PCR; TCRdb has only the in-frame clones, and not every one. Of some 160,000 clones listed, around 84% are singletons. This sample was taken from a study of cytomegalovirus exposure and HLA in healthy donors. Broader study findings: Researchers reported from a later analysis that most CMV-associated TCR beta chains appeared HLA-restricted. As a later analysis revealed, the rate of TCR association differed by HLA locus, with DRB1 most and HLA-C fewest. Researchers counted around 180 TCR beta chains as cytomegalovirus-associated.

This CDR3 has 15 residues. Germline loops: CDR1 MDHEN, CDR2 SYDVKM. Trimming stripped 5 bases from V and 6 bases from J, with 17 bases between. Likely unrecorded immune exposures existed in these nominally healthy donors. The clonotype was recovered from a boy younger than 10 in good health and CMV-seronegative. The sequencing sample was made of PBMCs. The chain carries TRBV28 and TRBJ2-1; D perhaps matches TRBD1 (6 bases). CDR3 protein: CASSLGGPALNEQFF. The CDR3 DNA is TGTGCCAGCAGTCTAGGGGGTCCGGCCCTCAATGAGCAGTTCTTC.